One sample yielded the 32 T cell receptor beta chains listed below, sequenced in a study of shared clonotypes between healthy human individuals. Repertoires were generated with immunoSEQ multiplex PCR, while TCRdb's copy carries only in-frame clones and drops some. The table has 2.3 million or so clones, approximately 93% seen once; the top ten hold about 0.41%. Input material: naive CD4+ T cells from PBMCs. As to subset: CD45RA+ positively selected. These receptors were obtained from a man aged 18 to 30 in good health. Some clones in this sample may be carry-over from other donors' samples.

This chain connects TRBV5-6 to TRBJ2-1; 7 positions match TRBD2. The V segment lost 7 bases and the J segment 0 bases; nucleotides outside the gene matches: 7. The CDR3 covers 15 residues. CDR1 is SGHDT and CDR2 is YYEEEE in the germline V gene. Here the CDR3 reads CASGTGGSSYNEQFF. CDR3 nucleotides: TGTGCCAGCGGCACTGGCGGGAGCTCCTACAATGAGCAGTTCTTC. Full variable domain (outside the CDR3, taken from reference TRBV5-6 and TRBJ2-1): DAGVTQSPTHLIKTRGQQVTLRCSPKSGHDTVSWYQQALGQGPQFIFQYYEEEERQRGNFPDRFSGHQFPNYSSELNVNALLLGDSALYLCASGTGGSSYNEQFFGPGTRLTVL.

The rearrangement joins TRBV6-1 to TRBJ1-5; 7 nucleotides agree with TRBD1. The CDR3 runs 15 residues. The ends lost 4 bases at V and 7 bases at J; junction bases unmatched: 10. Germline V gives CDR1 MNHNS, CDR2 SASEGT. CDR3 sequence reads: CASSGVQGGGQPQHF. The DNA of the CDR3 is TGTGCCAGCAGTGGAGTTCAGGGAGGGGGCCAGCCCCAGCATTTT.

The chain couples TRBV30 to TRBJ1-4; D might be TRBD1 (5 bases). The V end lost 1 base, the J end lost 8 bases, and 8 bases lay between the germline ends. Germline lookup yields CDR1 GTSNPN and CDR2 SVGIG (reference sequence). The CDR3 has 12 amino acids. The DNA of the CDR3 is TGTGCCTGGAGTGCGGGGGGGGAAAAACTGTTTTTT. Residues: CAWSAGGEKLFF.

The V and J genes are TRBV28 and TRBJ1-3; D is perhaps TRBD1 (5 bases). This CDR3 is built from 16 residues. Germline assignment: CDR1 MDHEN and CDR2 SYDVKM. Trimming took off 1 base at V and 2 bases at J, with 12 bases between the two ends. CDR3 DNA sequence: TGTGCCAGCAGTTTATTCGAGGGGTTCGCTGGAAACACCATATATTTT. Encoded protein: CASSLFEGFAGNTIYF.

This rearrangement joins TRBV2 to TRBJ2-3; tentative D call: TRBD2 (6 bases). Looked up from germline, CDR1 is SNHLY and CDR2 is FYNNEI. CDR3 length: 17 amino acids. Trimming shortened V by 0 bases and J by 0 bases, and 13 bases separated the two germline ends. The CDR3 loop reads CASSEALGGKSTDTQYF. CDR3 bases: TGTGCCAGCAGTGAAGCGCTAGGCGGGAAAAGCACAGATACGCAGTATTTT.

The rearrangement uses TRBV7-9 and TRBJ2-2; perhaps TRBD1 as D (6 bases). Trimming removed 8 bases from V and 4 bases from J, with 17 bases in between. The CDR3 has 15 residues. CDR1 is SEHNR and CDR2 is FQNEAQ in the germline V gene (reference sequence). The CDR3: CASGVTGRFTGELFF. CDR3 in DNA: TGTGCCAGCGGCGTGACAGGAAGGTTCACCGGGGAGCTGTTTTTT. Looking up the rest from reference TRBV7-9 and TRBJ2-2 gives the full variable domain: DTGVSQNPRHKITKRGQNVTFRCDPISEHNRLYWYRQTLGQGPEFLTYFQNEAQLEKSRLLSDRFSAERPKGSFSTLEIQRTEQGDSAMYLCASGVTGRFTGELFFGEGSRLTVL.

The CDR3 DNA is TGTGCCAGTAGTATTATGTGGATGGGCGGGAGGGACAATGAGCAGTTCTTC. Residues: CASSIMWMGGRDNEQFF. V is TRBV19 and J is TRBJ2-1; 9 positions match TRBD2. The V gene end was trimmed by 3 bases and the J gene end by 5 bases; junction bases not matched to a gene: 11. The length of the CDR3 is 17 residues. Germline CDR1 and CDR2: LNHDA and SQIVND (reference sequence).

The chain combines TRBV18 with TRBJ2-3; no reliable D call. Germline V gene data show CDR1 as KGHSH and CDR2 as LQKENI. The CDR3 consists of 11 residues. Between the trimmed V and J ends, which lost 5 bases and 4 bases, there was a span of 4 bases. The CDR3 nucleotides are TGTGCCAGCTCAGATCCAGATACGCAGTATTTT. Its protein is CASSDPDTQYF.

This clone was observed once. This rearrangement joins TRBV29-1 to TRBJ2-5; D tentatively fits TRBD1 or TRBD2 (5 bases each). With 7 bases removed from V and 2 bases from J, the gap between germline ends came to 8 bases. From germline, CDR1 is SQVTM and CDR2 ANQGSEA. There are 11 residues in the CDR3. CDR3 protein: CSGDVQETQYF. The CDR3 coding sequence is TGCAGCGGGGACGTACAAGAGACCCAGTACTTC.

This chain connects TRBV18 to TRBJ2-4; weak D call: TRBD1 (6 bases). This CDR3 contains 15 residues. V was pared by 6 bases and J by 1 base, with 13 bases between. CDR1 and CDR2 (germline): KGHSH, LQKENI. This CDR3 reads CASSSPTGAKNIQYF. The CDR3 DNA reads TGTGCCAGCTCCTCACCTACAGGGGCCAAAAACATTCAGTACTTC.

Notes on this clone: This specimen includes other DNA sequences encoding the same CDR3. The chain uses TRBV7-2 and TRBJ1-5; possibly TRBD1 for D (5 bases). This CDR3 has 13 residues. In germline, CDR1 is SGHTA, CDR2 FQGNSA. V was clipped by 5 bases and J by 6 bases, with 11 bases between them. This CDR3 reads CASSRGGSQPQHF. The CDR3 DNA is TGTGCCAGCAGCCGTGGGGGTAGTCAGCCCCAGCATTTT.

In the case of this clone: The same CDR3 can be traced to other DNA sequences in this sample. The rearrangement links TRBV27 to TRBJ1-5; D unclear. Germline assignment: CDR1 MNHEY and CDR2 SMNVEV (reference sequence). The ends were cut back, 3 bases at V and 0 bases at J, with 9 bases in the middle. CDR3 length equals 15 residues. The CDR3 reads CASSFDRYSNQPQHF. Written as DNA, the CDR3 is TGTGCCAGCAGTTTCGACCGCTATAGCAATCAGCCCCAGCATTTT.

The rearrangement joins TRBV30 to TRBJ2-3, with 9 nucleotides matching TRBD2. Germline-derived CDR1 and CDR2 are GTSNPN and SVGIG (reference sequence). This CDR3 spans 13 amino acids. J was trimmed by 1 base and V by 8 bases; bases with no gene match: 4. CDR3 region: CARRTSGTDTQYF. CDR3 nucleotides: TGTGCCCGCAGGACTAGCGGCACAGATACGCAGTATTTT.

The chain carries TRBV27 and TRBJ2-2, with 7 bases that match TRBD1. With V trimmed by 4 bases and J by 0 bases, 2 bases remained unmatched. Germline V gene lookup returns CDR1 MNHEY and CDR2 SMNVEV (reference sequence). The CDR3 totals 15 residues. The CDR3 DNA sequence: TGTGCCAGCAGTTGGGACAGTACGAACACCGGGGAGCTGTTTTTT. Translation: CASSWDSTNTGELFF.

The chain links TRBV6-6 to TRBJ1-2; 8 nucleotides align to TRBD1. The V segment lost 6 bases and the J segment 6 bases; nucleotides outside the gene matches: 9. From germline, CDR1 is MNHNY and CDR2 SVGAGI (reference sequence). The length of the CDR3 is 14 residues. CDR3 residues: CASSMDRVLDGYTF. The CDR3, as DNA: TGTGCCAGCAGCATGGACAGGGTGTTGGATGGCTACACCTTC.

The J gene is TRBJ2-1, the V gene TRBV27; 7 bases map to TRBD2. Germline V gives CDR1 MNHEY, CDR2 SMNVEV (reference sequence). The CDR3 consists of 15 residues. V shed 1 base, J shed 4 bases, and the junction held 4 bases outside the gene matches. The CDR3 coding sequence is TGTGCCAGCAGTTTATATCTAGCGGAATACAATGAGCAGTTCTTC. It encodes CASSLYLAEYNEQFF.

This chain uses TRBV28 with TRBJ2-1; 10 bases align to TRBD2. V shed 1 base, J shed 3 bases, and the junction held 3 bases outside the gene matches. Germline assignment: CDR1 MDHEN and CDR2 SYDVKM. The CDR3 runs to 16 residues. CDR3 sequence: CASSLSASGSYNEQFF. CDR3 bases: TGTGCCAGCAGTTTATCCGCTAGCGGGAGCTACAATGAGCAGTTCTTC.

The V call is TRBV4-2, the J call TRBJ1-2, with D perhaps matching TRBD1 (6 bases). This CDR3 is 17 amino acids long. V shed 1 base and J shed 8 bases, with 23 bases lying between them. CDR1 and CDR2 from the germline V gene are LGHNA and YNFKEQ. The CDR3 region has the DNA TGTGCCAGCAGCCAAGGGGGTACAGGACGAGGAGGGACAGGCTACACCTTC. Its protein is CASSQGGTGRGGTGYTF.

V usage is TRBV7-9 and J usage is TRBJ2-7, with 7 bases identical to TRBD2. CDR3 size: 15 residues. With V trimmed by 5 bases and J by 1 base, 8 bases remained unmatched. The V gene's germline CDR1 is SEHNR and CDR2 FQNEAQ (reference sequence). CDR3 in amino acids: CASSQWASGSYEQYF. The CDR3 DNA sequence: TGTGCCAGCAGCCAGTGGGCTAGCGGTTCCTACGAGCAGTACTTC. The complete variable domain, with remaining parts taken from reference TRBV7-9 and TRBJ2-7, reads DTGVSQNPRHKITKRGQNVTFRCDPISEHNRLYWYRQTLGQGPEFLTYFQNEAQLEKSRLLSDRFSAERPKGSFSTLEIQRTEQGDSAMYLCASSQWASGSYEQYFGPGTRLTVT.

This sequence joins TRBV5-1 and TRBJ2-7; D is unclear. V gave up 2 bases and J gave up 5 bases, with 11 bases separating them. The CDR3 contains 13 residues. Germline values: CDR1 SGHRS, CDR2 YFSETQ. CDR3 DNA sequence: TGCGCCAGCAGCTTTCGCCCGAATGACGAGCAGTACTTC. Translated, it gives CASSFRPNDEQYF.

The rearrangement links TRBV9 to TRBJ2-1, with 13 bases identical to TRBD2. The length of the CDR3 is 15 residues. The ends lost 0 bases at V and 10 bases at J; junction bases unmatched: 4. Germline-derived CDR1 and CDR2 are SGDLS and YYNGEE. For the CDR3, the DNA is TGTGCCAGCAGCGTAGAGCCGACTAGCGGGAGGGAGCAGTTCTTC. Translated: CASSVEPTSGREQFF.

The rearrangement links TRBV18 to TRBJ2-3; possibly TRBD1 for D (6 bases). The germline CDR1 and CDR2 sequences are KGHSH and LQKENI. Trimming took off 3 bases at V and 0 bases at J, with 10 bases between the two ends. CDR3 length equals 15 residues. CDR3 bases: TGTGCCAGCTCACCCGACAGGACTAGCACAGATACGCAGTATTTT. Protein: CASSPDRTSTDTQYF.

Concerning this clone: Other nucleotide sequences in the sample specify the same CDR3. J is TRBJ2-1 and V is TRBV18; D is unresolved. The CDR3 is made up of 15 amino acids. V gave up 5 bases and J gave up 0 bases, with 11 bases separating them. Germline V CDR1 and CDR2: KGHSH, LQKENI. CDR3 sequence (DNA): TGTGCCAGCTCATCAAGCGTAAGCTCCTACAATGAGCAGTTCTTC. Translation gives CASSSSVSSYNEQFF. The variable domain in full, completed from reference TRBV18 and TRBJ2-1, reads NAGVMQNPRHLVRRRGQEARLRCSPMKGHSHVYWYRQLPEEGLKFMVYLQKENIIDESGMPKERFSAEFPKEGPSILRIQQVVRGDSAAYFCASSSSVSSYNEQFFGPGTRLTVL.

The V and J genes are TRBV15 and TRBJ1-2; D unresolved. There are 13 residues in the CDR3. Germline loops: CDR1 LNHNV, CDR2 YYDKDF (reference sequence). V was pared by 4 bases and J by 2 bases, with 8 bases between. The CDR3 DNA sequence: TGTGCCACCAGCACTGGGGTAAACTATGGCTACACCTTC. This gives the protein CATSTGVNYGYTF. Full variable domain (remainder filled in from reference TRBV15 and TRBJ1-2): DAMVIQNPRYQVTQFGKPVTLSCSQTLNHNVMYWYQQKSSQAPKLLFHYYDKDFNNEADTPDNFQSRRPNTSFCFLDIRSPGLGDTAMYLCATSTGVNYGYTFGSGTRLTVV.

This chain joins TRBV7-2 and TRBJ1-4, with a possible D match to TRBD1 (6 bases). CDR3 length: 15 residues. Germline V lookup: CDR1 SGHTA, CDR2 FQGNSA. With 8 bases removed from V and 1 base from J, the gap between germline ends came to 14 bases. For the CDR3, the DNA is TGTGCCAGCTCAACAGGGTTTGGAACTAATGAAAAACTGTTTTTT. Its protein is CASSTGFGTNEKLFF.

The rearrangement uses TRBV6-6 and TRBJ2-2, with D tentatively TRBD1 (6 bases). This CDR3 is built from 15 residues. Germline CDR1 and CDR2: MNHNY and SVGAGI (reference sequence). V was shortened by 6 bases and J by 1 base, with 12 bases between the two germline ends. In DNA form, the CDR3 reads TGTGCCAGCAGACCCGGGACACTGAACACCGGGGAGCTGTTTTTT. Translated: CASRPGTLNTGELFF.

The chain joins TRBV5-1 to TRBJ2-6, with 7 positions matching TRBD1. In germline, CDR1 is SGHRS, CDR2 YFSETQ. CDR3 size: 18 residues. J was trimmed by 0 bases and V by 4 bases; bases with no gene match: 10. This CDR3 reads CASSPPQGESSGANVLTF. CDR3 in DNA: TGCGCCAGCAGCCCACCCCAGGGGGAAAGCTCTGGGGCCAACGTCCTGACTTTC.

The chain has TRBV9 and TRBJ1-3, with D uncertain. The germline V gene encodes CDR1 SGDLS and CDR2 YYNGEE. The CDR3 extends over 20 amino acids. The ends were cut back, 0 bases at V and 7 bases at J, with 29 bases in the middle. CDR3 in amino acids: CASSVALEVSVGEEWNTIYF. The CDR3 nucleotides read TGTGCCAGCAGCGTAGCCCTGGAGGTATCGGTCGGGGAGGAATGGAACACCATATATTTT.

V and J are TRBV10-3 and TRBJ2-2; TRBD1 agrees at 7 bases. V lost 6 bases, J lost 4 bases, and 2 bases stayed unmatched. The CDR3 contains 13 residues. Germline V lookup: CDR1 ENHRY, CDR2 SYGVKD. CDR3 nucleotide sequence: TGTGCCATCAGAGGGACAGCCACCGGGGAGCTGTTTTTT. Its protein is CAIRGTATGELFF.

V usage is TRBV28 and J usage is TRBJ2-1; D is uncertain. From germline, CDR1 is MDHEN and CDR2 SYDVKM. The CDR3 is 12 residues long. V was clipped by 3 bases and J by 8 bases, with 8 bases between them. The CDR3 is CASSFNRDEQFF. CDR3 DNA: TGTGCCAGCAGTTTCAATCGCGATGAGCAGTTCTTC.

This clone showed up just a few times. This chain uses TRBV2 with TRBJ2-7; D gene ambiguous. The CDR3 length is 12 residues. The ends were cut back, 6 bases at V and 3 bases at J, with 9 bases in the middle. Germline loops: CDR1 SNHLY, CDR2 FYNNEI. The CDR3 reads CASRVDNYEQYF. The CDR3 DNA sequence: TGTGCCAGCAGAGTCGACAACTACGAGCAGTACTTC. Variable domain in full (rest from reference TRBV2 and TRBJ2-7): EPEVTQTPSHQVTQMGQEVILRCVPISNHLYFYWYRQILGQKVEFLVSFYNNEISEKSEIFDDQFSVERPDGSNFTLKIRSTKLEDSAMYFCASRVDNYEQYFGPGTRLTVT.

This rearrangement joins TRBV4-1 to TRBJ2-4, with D perhaps matching TRBD2 (6 bases). The germline CDR1 and CDR2 sequences are MGHRA and YSYEKL. CDR3 length: 16 amino acids. V was clipped by 4 bases and J by 4 bases, with 17 bases between them. The CDR3, as DNA: TGCGCCAGCAGCCCAAATCCGGGACTTAATAAAAACATTCAGTACTTC. Residues: CASSPNPGLNKNIQYF.